The 28 T cell receptor beta chains presented below share a single source sample, sequenced in a study of cytomegalovirus exposure and HLA in healthy donors. In the PCR, 60 Vbeta and 13 Jbeta primers were used. Clones were read by immunoSEQ multiplex PCR, and TCRdb kept only the in-frame ones, dropping some. Here the sample spans about 130,000 clones, 83% being singletons. The sequenced material came from PBMCs. Source of these receptors: a woman between 40 and 50 years old in good health and CMV-seropositive.

This chain links TRBV6-6 with TRBJ1-1, with D possibly matching TRBD1 (5 bases). Deletions cut 5 bases from V and 7 bases from J, with 11 bases between. Germline V gene sequence: CDR1 MNHNY, CDR2 SVGAGI (reference sequence). This CDR3 spans 12 amino acids. The CDR3, as DNA: TGTGCCAGCAGTCAGACAGTGTTTGAAGCTTTCTTT. Encoded protein: CASSQTVFEAFF.

The CDR3 loop reads CASRASGPYNEQFF. The CDR3 bases are TGTGCCAGCAGAGCTAGCGGGCCCTACAATGAGCAGTTCTTC. The chain links TRBV6-1 to TRBJ2-1; TRBD2 aligns across 8 bases. The V segment lost 6 bases and the J segment 2 bases; nucleotides outside the gene matches: 3. Germline lookup yields CDR1 MNHNS and CDR2 SASEGT. The CDR3 covers 14 residues.

This clone was seen only once. The V and J genes are TRBV28 and TRBJ2-2; 9 bases are a match to TRBD2. The CDR3 spans 15 residues. Trimming removed 2 bases from V and 7 bases from J; junction bases left unmatched: 5. Germline-derived CDR1 and CDR2 are MDHEN and SYDVKM. CDR3 in DNA: TGTGCCAGCAGTTTAGGGGGACTAGCCTTCGGGGAGCTGTTTTTT. This encodes CASSLGGLAFGELFF.

In its sample, this clone was seen once. CDR3 sequence (DNA): TGTGCCAGCAGCTTAGTCCTCGGAGGAGGGGGCGGTGGCTACACCTTC. Translated: CASSLVLGGGGGGYTF. The V gene is TRBV7-8, the J gene TRBJ1-2, with TRBD1 matching 7 bases. The J segment lost 7 bases and the V segment lost 1 base, leaving 12 bases of the junction unmatched. Germline CDR1 and CDR2: SGHVS and FQNEAQ. CDR3 length: 16 amino acids.

The V and J genes are TRBV7-9 and TRBJ2-7; D is ambiguous. Germline V gene data show CDR1 as SEHNR and CDR2 as FQNEAQ (reference sequence). This CDR3 has 14 residues. Trimming removed 1 base at V and 2 bases at J, with 9 bases between. Here the CDR3 reads CASSLEQWPYEQYF. The CDR3 DNA reads TGTGCCAGCAGCTTAGAACAGTGGCCCTACGAGCAGTACTTC.

J is TRBJ2-7 and V is TRBV5-4, with D possibly being TRBD2 (6 bases). CDR1 and CDR2 (germline): SGHNT, YYREEE (reference sequence). The CDR3 is 13 amino acids. The V end was cut by 7 bases, the J end by 4 bases, with 15 bases between. The CDR3 loop reads CASGMRGGYEQYF. The CDR3 DNA is TGTGCCAGCGGTATGCGAGGAGGGTACGAGCAGTACTTC.

The chain couples TRBV30 to TRBJ2-7, with D perhaps matching TRBD1 (6 bases). CDR3 length: 15 residues. Germline loops: CDR1 GTSNPN, CDR2 SVGIG (reference sequence). Trimming pared 1 base from V and 1 base from J, leaving 14 bases between. This CDR3 reads CAWSEGQFVSYEQYF. The CDR3 bases are TGTGCCTGGAGTGAAGGACAGTTTGTATCCTACGAGCAGTACTTC.

The chain couples TRBV15 to TRBJ2-5; D gene unclear. The J call may be mistaken, given a closer DNA end match to TRBJ2-7. This CDR3 has 12 residues. Germline CDR1 reads LNHNV; CDR2 reads YYDKDF (reference sequence). CDR3 coding DNA: TGTGCCACCAGCGACACTGTAAACGAGCAGTACTTC. Translated, it gives CATSDTVNEQYF.

This chain uses TRBV2 with TRBJ2-5; 7 bases match TRBD1. After removal of 6 bases from V and 1 base from J, the junction contained 8 bases not matched to a gene. Germline CDR1 is SNHLY and CDR2 is FYNNEI. The CDR3 is made up of 15 amino acids. The CDR3 coding sequence is TGTGCCAGCAGAAAGGACAGGAGAAGCCAAGAGACCCAGTACTTC. Protein sequence: CASRKDRRSQETQYF.

This chain links TRBV30 with TRBJ2-1; D is uncertain. Germline V gives CDR1 GTSNPN, CDR2 SVGIG (reference sequence). The CDR3 consists of 12 residues. V was trimmed by 3 bases and J by 1 base, leaving 4 bases between them. In DNA form, the CDR3 reads TGTGCCTGGAGCCAGTCCTACAATGAGCAGTTCTTC. Translation: CAWSQSYNEQFF.

CDR3 region: CASSFRGYEQYF. For the CDR3, the DNA is TGTGCCAGCAGTTTTCGGGGCTACGAGCAGTACTTC. The J gene is TRBJ2-7, the V gene TRBV27, with D perhaps TRBD2 (5 bases). Germline loops: CDR1 MNHEY, CDR2 SMNVEV (reference sequence). V was clipped by 3 bases and J by 3 bases, with 6 bases between them. CDR3 length: 12 residues.

This clone showed up just a few times. The V call is TRBV30, the J call TRBJ2-5; D not resolved. Between the trimmed V and J ends, which lost 4 bases and 4 bases, there was a span of 7 bases. Germline V gene data show CDR1 as GTSNPN and CDR2 as SVGIG (reference sequence). The CDR3 covers 11 residues. CDR3 nucleotides: TGTGCCTGGACTATTGGAGAGACCCAGTACTTC. This translates into CAWTIGETQYF.

The rearrangement uses TRBV5-1 and TRBJ2-7; D possibly corresponds to TRBD1 (6 bases). Germline lookup yields CDR1 SGHRS and CDR2 YFSETQ. This CDR3 has 14 amino acids. Trimming stripped 1 base from V and 2 bases from J, with 10 bases between. In nucleotides, the CDR3 is TGCGCCAGCAGCTTGACAGGGCAAACCTACGAGCAGTACTTC. The encoded protein is CASSLTGQTYEQYF.

The chain carries TRBV20-1 and TRBJ2-7; no clear D. The CDR3 loop spans 11 amino acids. Trimming stripped 6 bases from V and 6 bases from J, with 12 bases between. Germline lookup yields CDR1 DFQATT and CDR2 SNEGSKA (reference sequence). CDR3 sequence: CSAASPLEQYF. CDR3 DNA: TGCAGTGCAGCCTCCCCCCTCGAGCAGTACTTC.

The chain is built from TRBV2 and TRBJ1-1, with 8 positions matching TRBD1. Germline CDR1 and CDR2: SNHLY and FYNNEI. V lost 6 bases and J lost 11; bases outside the gene matches: 8. The CDR3 extends over 12 amino acids. The CDR3 nucleotides are TGTGCCAGCAGAACGGACAGGGCCGAGGCTTTCTTT. Protein sequence: CASRTDRAEAFF.

V and J are TRBV4-3 and TRBJ2-7; D is perhaps TRBD1 (6 bases). In germline, CDR1 is LGHNA, CDR2 YSLEER. With 3 bases removed from V and 2 bases from J, the gap between germline ends came to 14 bases. The CDR3 has 15 amino acids. The CDR3 bases are TGCGCCAGCAGCCAGGACAGAGAGGTCACCTACGAGCAGTACTTC. It codes for CASSQDREVTYEQYF.

In regard to this clone: The sample carries other DNA sequences with the same CDR3. The chain recombines TRBV4-3 with TRBJ2-5, with D perhaps TRBD2 (5 bases). The CDR3 consists of 15 residues. V was shortened by 0 bases and J by 1 base, with 9 bases between the two germline ends. Germline V lookup: CDR1 LGHNA, CDR2 YSLEER. The CDR3: CASSQDLAAQETQYF. The CDR3 DNA reads as TGCGCCAGCAGCCAAGACCTAGCAGCCCAAGAGACCCAGTACTTC.

The J gene is TRBJ2-5, the V gene TRBV7-6; 10 bases map to TRBD2. There are 16 residues in the CDR3. Germline values: CDR1 SGHVS, CDR2 FNYEAQ. Trimming removed 1 base from V and 3 bases from J; junction bases left unmatched: 5. CDR3 sequence: CASSLDSGRKEETQYF. CDR3 sequence (DNA): TGTGCCAGCAGCTTAGATAGCGGGAGGAAAGAAGAGACCCAGTACTTC.

The genes are TRBV10-3 and TRBJ2-1; 7 bases agree with TRBD2. Germline lookup yields CDR1 ENHRY and CDR2 SYGVKD. V lost 7 bases, J lost 3 bases, and 6 bases stayed unmatched. The CDR3 contains 14 residues. The CDR3 loop reads CAITKSSGYNEQFF. DNA for the CDR3: TGTGCCATCACAAAGTCTAGCGGCTACAATGAGCAGTTCTTC.

This clone was counted once. The rearrangement joins TRBV27 to TRBJ1-4; D may be TRBD1 (6 bases). Germline lookup yields CDR1 MNHEY and CDR2 SMNVEV (reference sequence). V was shortened by 1 base and J by 2 bases, with 11 bases between the two germline ends. The CDR3 totals 16 residues. The CDR3 DNA reads as TGTGCCAGCAGTTTATTCGGGGGGGGCACTAATGAAAAACTGTTTTTT. This codes for CASSLFGGGTNEKLFF.

The chain joins TRBV25-1 to TRBJ2-1; 9 positions match TRBD1. The CDR3 loop spans 16 amino acids. CDR1 is MGHDK, CDR2 SYGVNS, per germline. The V segment lost 5 bases and the J segment 7 bases; nucleotides outside the gene matches: 12. CDR3 region: CASSLSQGQGWNEQFF. The CDR3 DNA sequence: TGTGCCAGCAGTCTCTCTCAAGGACAGGGGTGGAATGAGCAGTTCTTC.

The J gene is TRBJ2-7, the V gene TRBV2; TRBD1 agrees at 7 bases. V was clipped by 11 bases and J by 3 bases; unmatched bases: 10. The length of the CDR3 is 13 residues. Germline V gene data show CDR1 as SNHLY and CDR2 as FYNNEI. The CDR3 DNA reads TGTGCCCTCAATCAGAGGGGGCTCTACGAGCAGTACTTC. This encodes CALNQRGLYEQYF.

This clone was recorded only once. This sequence joins TRBV28 and TRBJ2-1; 9 bases align to TRBD2. Germline values: CDR1 MDHEN, CDR2 SYDVKM. Trimming cost V 2 bases and J 4 bases; bases outside gene matches: 3. The CDR3 consists of 15 residues. The CDR3 protein is CASSLVLAGYNEQFF. The CDR3 nucleotides are TGTGCCAGCAGTTTAGTCCTAGCGGGGTACAATGAGCAGTTCTTC.

V is TRBV2 and J is TRBJ2-1; D is uncertain. The CDR3 covers 13 residues. V was trimmed by 9 bases and J by 6 bases, leaving 15 bases between them. Germline CDR1 reads SNHLY; CDR2 reads FYNNEI. CDR3 DNA: TGTGCCAGATCCCTCCTCTCAGGCAATGAGCAGTTCTTC. Translation gives CARSLLSGNEQFF.

This clone has only one observation. This sequence joins TRBV6-1 and TRBJ2-7; D might be TRBD2 (6 bases). Deletions cut 5 bases from V and 4 bases from J, with 15 bases between. The germline V gene encodes CDR1 MNHNS and CDR2 SASEGT. The CDR3 loop spans 14 amino acids. CDR3 residues: CASSKPGLEYEQYF. CDR3 bases: TGTGCCAGCAGTAAACCGGGACTGGAATACGAGCAGTACTTC.

The V call is TRBV28, the J call TRBJ1-1; D might be TRBD1 (5 bases). CDR1 and CDR2 (germline): MDHEN, SYDVKM. Deletions cut 8 bases from V and 1 base from J, with 11 bases between. This CDR3 is 13 amino acids long. This CDR3 reads CASGGTANTEAFF. The CDR3 bases are TGTGCCAGCGGGGGGACTGCGAACACTGAAGCTTTCTTT.

In this sample, this clone turned up once. V usage is TRBV13 and J usage is TRBJ1-3; 8 nucleotides align to TRBD1. The CDR3 covers 15 residues. Germline assignment: CDR1 PRHDT and CDR2 FYEKMQ (reference sequence). The J segment lost 5 bases and the V segment lost 5 bases, leaving 8 bases of the junction unmatched. The CDR3 sequence is CASSPGTGQRNTIYF. Written as DNA, the CDR3 is TGTGCCAGCAGCCCCGGGACAGGCCAACGAAACACCATATATTTT. Combining the CDR3 with reference TRBV13 and TRBJ1-3 gives the whole variable domain AAGVIQSPRHLIKEKRETATLKCYPIPRHDTVYWYQQGPGQDPQFLISFYEKMQSDKGSIPDRFSAQQFSDYHSELNMSSLELGDSALYFCASSPGTGQRNTIYFGEGSWLTVV.

The rearrangement joins TRBV6-5 to TRBJ1-1, with D possibly being TRBD1 (5 bases). CDR1 MNHEY and CDR2 SVGAGI come from the germline V gene. CDR3 length equals 13 residues. Trimming removed 8 bases at V and 3 bases at J, with 13 bases between. The CDR3: CASESWGDTEAFF. The DNA of the CDR3 is TGTGCCAGCGAATCTTGGGGGGACACTGAAGCTTTCTTT.